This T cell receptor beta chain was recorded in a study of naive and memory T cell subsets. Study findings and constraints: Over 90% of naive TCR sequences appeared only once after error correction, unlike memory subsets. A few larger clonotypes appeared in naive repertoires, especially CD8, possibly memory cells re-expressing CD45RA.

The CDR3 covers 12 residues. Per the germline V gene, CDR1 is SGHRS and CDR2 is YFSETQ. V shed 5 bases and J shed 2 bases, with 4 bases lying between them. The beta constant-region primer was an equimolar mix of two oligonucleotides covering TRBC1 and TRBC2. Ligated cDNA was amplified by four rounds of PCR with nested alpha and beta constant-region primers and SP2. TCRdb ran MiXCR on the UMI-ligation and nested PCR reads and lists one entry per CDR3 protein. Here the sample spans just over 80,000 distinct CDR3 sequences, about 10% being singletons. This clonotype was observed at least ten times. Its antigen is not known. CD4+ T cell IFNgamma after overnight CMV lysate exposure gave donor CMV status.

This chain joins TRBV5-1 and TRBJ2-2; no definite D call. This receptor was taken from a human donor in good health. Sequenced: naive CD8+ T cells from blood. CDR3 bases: TGCGCCAGCAGTATTAACACCGGGGAGCTGTTTTTT. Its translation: CASSINTGELFF.